This T cell receptor (beta chain) is drawn from a study of T cell responses to AZD1222 COVID-19 vaccine. TCRdb's table, derived via immunoSEQ multiplex PCR, lists solely in-frame clones and lacks some. This sample has 150,000 to 200,000 clones; around 89% occur once, and the top ten carry roughly 6%. This specimen consisted of peripheral blood, obtained on day 0 of AZD1222 vaccination. The clonotype comes from an adult in good health.

CDR3 nucleotide sequence: TGTGCCATCAGGCCCGGGGAGTCCTACAATGAGCAGTTCTTC. This translates into CAIRPGESYNEQFF. The V call is TRBV10-3, the J call TRBJ2-1; D perhaps matches TRBD2 (5 bases). The length of the CDR3 is 14 residues. V lost 6 bases and J lost 1, with 10 bases in between. Germline V CDR1 and CDR2: ENHRY, SYGVKD.